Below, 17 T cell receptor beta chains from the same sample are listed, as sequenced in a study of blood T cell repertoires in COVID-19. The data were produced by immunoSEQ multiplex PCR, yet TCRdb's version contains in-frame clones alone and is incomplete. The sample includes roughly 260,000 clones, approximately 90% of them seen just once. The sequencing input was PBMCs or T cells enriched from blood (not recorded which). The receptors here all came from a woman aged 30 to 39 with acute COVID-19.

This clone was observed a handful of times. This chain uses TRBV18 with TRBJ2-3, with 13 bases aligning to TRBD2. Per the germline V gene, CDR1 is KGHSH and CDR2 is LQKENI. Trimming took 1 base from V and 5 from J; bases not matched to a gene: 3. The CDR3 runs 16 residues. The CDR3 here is CASSPQTSGGRDTQYF. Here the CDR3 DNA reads TGTGCCAGCTCACCACAGACTAGCGGGGGGAGAGATACGCAGTATTTT. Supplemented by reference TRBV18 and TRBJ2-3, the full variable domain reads NAGVMQNPRHLVRRRGQEARLRCSPMKGHSHVYWYRQLPEEGLKFMVYLQKENIIDESGMPKERFSAEFPKEGPSILRIQQVVRGDSAAYFCASSPQTSGGRDTQYFGPGTRLTVL.

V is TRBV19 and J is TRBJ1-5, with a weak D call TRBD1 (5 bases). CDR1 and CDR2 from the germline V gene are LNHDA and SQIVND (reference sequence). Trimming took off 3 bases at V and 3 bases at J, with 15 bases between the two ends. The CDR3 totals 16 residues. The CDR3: CASSMSRQSFNQPQHF. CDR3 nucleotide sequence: TGTGCCAGTAGTATGAGCAGACAGTCTTTCAATCAGCCCCAGCATTTT.

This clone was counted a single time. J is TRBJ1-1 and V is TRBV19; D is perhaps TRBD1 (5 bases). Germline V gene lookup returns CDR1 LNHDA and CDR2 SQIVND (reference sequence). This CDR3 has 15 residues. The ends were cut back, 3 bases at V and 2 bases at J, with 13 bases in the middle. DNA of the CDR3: TGTGCCAGTAGTATGTCGACAGCCTCCAACACTGAAGCTTTCTTT. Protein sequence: CASSMSTASNTEAFF.

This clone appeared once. This CDR3 is CASSQEAGVEQFF. DNA for the CDR3: TGTGCCAGCAGCCAAGAGGCAGGCGTCGAGCAGTTCTTC. The gene calls are TRBV3-1 (or the pseudogene TRBV3-2) and TRBJ2-1; no clear D gene. The CDR3 consists of 13 residues. V was shortened by 0 bases and J by 10 bases, with 10 bases between the two germline ends. Germline lookup yields CDR1 LGHDT and CDR2 YNNKEL (reference sequence).

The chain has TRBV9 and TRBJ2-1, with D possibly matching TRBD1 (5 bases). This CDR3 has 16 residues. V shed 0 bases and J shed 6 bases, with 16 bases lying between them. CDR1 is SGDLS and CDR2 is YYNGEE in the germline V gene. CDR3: CASSVVSQGLGNEQFF. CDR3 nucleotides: TGTGCCAGCAGCGTAGTATCCCAGGGCCTGGGCAATGAGCAGTTCTTC.

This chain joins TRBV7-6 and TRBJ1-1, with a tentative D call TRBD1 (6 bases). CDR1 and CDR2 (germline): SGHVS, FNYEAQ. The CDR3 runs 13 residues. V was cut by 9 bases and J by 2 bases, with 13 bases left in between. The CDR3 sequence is CASSGQLNTEAFF. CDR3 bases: TGTGCCAGTTCGGGACAACTAAACACTGAAGCTTTCTTT.

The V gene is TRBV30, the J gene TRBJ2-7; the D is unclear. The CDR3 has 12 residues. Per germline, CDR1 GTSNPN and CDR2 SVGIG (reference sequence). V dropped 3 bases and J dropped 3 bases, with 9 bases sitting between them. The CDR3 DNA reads TGTGCCTGGAGCGATACTGGCTACGAGCAGTACTTC. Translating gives CAWSDTGYEQYF.

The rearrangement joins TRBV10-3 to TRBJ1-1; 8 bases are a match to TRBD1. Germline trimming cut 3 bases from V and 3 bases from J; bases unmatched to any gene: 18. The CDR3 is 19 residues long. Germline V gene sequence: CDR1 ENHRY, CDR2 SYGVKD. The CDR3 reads CAISESPGQVLRWDTEAFF. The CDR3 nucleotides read TGTGCCATCAGTGAATCCCCGGGACAGGTCCTGCGGTGGGACACTGAAGCTTTCTTT.

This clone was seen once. CDR3 sequence reads: CASSPDSTNQPQHF. The CDR3 DNA reads as TGTGCCAGCTCACCCGACAGTACGAATCAGCCCCAGCATTTT. The chain recombines TRBV18 with TRBJ1-5; a weak D match, TRBD1 (5 bases). Trimming pared 3 bases from V and 4 bases from J, leaving 10 bases between. Germline V gives CDR1 KGHSH, CDR2 LQKENI. This CDR3 is 14 amino acids long.

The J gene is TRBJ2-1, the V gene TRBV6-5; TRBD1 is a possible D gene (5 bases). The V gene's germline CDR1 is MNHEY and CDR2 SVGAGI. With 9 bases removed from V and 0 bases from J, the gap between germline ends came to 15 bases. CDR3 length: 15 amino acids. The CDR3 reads CASLLRGSSYNEQFF. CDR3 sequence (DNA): TGTGCCAGTCTTTTAAGGGGAAGCTCCTACAATGAGCAGTTCTTC.

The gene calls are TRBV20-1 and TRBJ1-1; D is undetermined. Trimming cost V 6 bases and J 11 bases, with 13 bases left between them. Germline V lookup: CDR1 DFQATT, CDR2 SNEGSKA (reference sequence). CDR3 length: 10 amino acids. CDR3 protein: CSANREMAFF. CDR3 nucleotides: TGCAGTGCAAACCGGGAAATGGCTTTCTTT.

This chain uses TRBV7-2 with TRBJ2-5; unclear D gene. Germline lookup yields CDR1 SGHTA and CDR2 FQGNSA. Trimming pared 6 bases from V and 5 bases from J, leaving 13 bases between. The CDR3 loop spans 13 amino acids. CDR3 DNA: TGTGCCAGCAGGCCAGGTCTGGGCGAGACCCAGTACTTC. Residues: CASRPGLGETQYF.

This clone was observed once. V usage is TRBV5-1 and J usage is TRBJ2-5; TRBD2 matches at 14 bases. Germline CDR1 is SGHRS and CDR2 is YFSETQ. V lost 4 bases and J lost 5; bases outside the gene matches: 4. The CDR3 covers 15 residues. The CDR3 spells CASSPGLAGVETQYF. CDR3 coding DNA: TGCGCCAGCAGCCCGGGACTAGCGGGAGTGGAGACCCAGTACTTC.

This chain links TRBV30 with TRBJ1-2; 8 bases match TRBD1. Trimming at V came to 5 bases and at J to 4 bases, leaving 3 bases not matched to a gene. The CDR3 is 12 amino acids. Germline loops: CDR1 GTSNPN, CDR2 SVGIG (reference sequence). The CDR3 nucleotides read TGTGCCTGGGGACAGGGAAGCTATGGCTACACCTTC. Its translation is CAWGQGSYGYTF.

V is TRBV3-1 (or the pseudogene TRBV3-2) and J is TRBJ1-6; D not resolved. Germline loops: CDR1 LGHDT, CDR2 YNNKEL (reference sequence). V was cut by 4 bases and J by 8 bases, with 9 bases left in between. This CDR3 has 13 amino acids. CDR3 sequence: CASSLERDSPLHF. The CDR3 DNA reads TGTGCCAGCAGCCTTGAACGAGATTCACCCCTCCACTTT.

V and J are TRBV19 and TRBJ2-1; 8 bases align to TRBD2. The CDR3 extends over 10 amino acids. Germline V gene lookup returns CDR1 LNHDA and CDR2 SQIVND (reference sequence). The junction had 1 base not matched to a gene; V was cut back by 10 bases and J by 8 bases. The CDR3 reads CATGGDEQFF. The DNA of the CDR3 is TGTGCCACGGGGGGGGATGAGCAGTTCTTC.

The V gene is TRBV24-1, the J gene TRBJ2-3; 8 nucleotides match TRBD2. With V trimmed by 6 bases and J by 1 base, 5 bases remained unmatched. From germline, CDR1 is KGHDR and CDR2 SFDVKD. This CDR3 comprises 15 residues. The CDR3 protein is CATSITSGGTDTQYF. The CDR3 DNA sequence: TGTGCCACCAGTATAACTAGCGGCGGCACAGATACGCAGTATTTT.